The subject of this entry is one T cell receptor beta chain. The source of the sample is a study of immune evolution from preneoplasia to lung adenocarcinoma. Germline-derived CDR1 and CDR2 are SEHNR and FQNEAQ (reference sequence). The CDR3 contains 14 residues. V was pared by 5 bases and J by 3 bases, with 3 bases of the junction left unmatched. Libraries were prepared by immunoSEQ multiplex PCR; TCRdb keeps only in-frame clonotypes and omits some of them. The sample gives about 2,000 clones, around 75% of which show up once; just over 9% is in the top ten. Patients had resection in Japan or China between the mid-2010s and the late 2010s.

Sample: FFPE minimally invasive lung adenocarcinoma tissue. This TCR came from a person aged 55 to 79 with lung adenocarcinoma. The chain couples TRBV7-9 to TRBJ1-5; 8 nucleotides align to TRBD1. Here the CDR3 DNA reads TGTGCCAGCAGCCCGGGACAGGCCAATCAGCCCCAGCATTTT. This sequence encodes CASSPGQANQPQHF. The variable domain in full, completed from reference TRBV7-9 and TRBJ1-5, reads DTGVSQNPRHKITKRGQNVTFRCDPISEHNRLYWYRQTLGQGPEFLTYFQNEAQLEKSRLLSDRFSAERPKGSFSTLEIQRTEQGDSAMYLCASSPGQANQPQHFGDGTRLSIL.